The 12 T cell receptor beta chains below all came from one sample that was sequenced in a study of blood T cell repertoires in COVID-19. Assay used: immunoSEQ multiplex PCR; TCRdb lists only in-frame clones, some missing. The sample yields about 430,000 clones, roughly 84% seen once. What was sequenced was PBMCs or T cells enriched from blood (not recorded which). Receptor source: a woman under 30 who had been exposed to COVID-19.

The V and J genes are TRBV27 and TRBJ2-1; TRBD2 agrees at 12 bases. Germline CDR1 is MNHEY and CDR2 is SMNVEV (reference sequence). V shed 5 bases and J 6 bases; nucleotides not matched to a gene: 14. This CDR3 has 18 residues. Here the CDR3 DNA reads TGTGCCAGCAGTCGAACGACTAGCGGGGGATCGGCGGGCAATGAGCAGTTCTTC. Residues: CASSRTTSGGSAGNEQFF.

The CDR3 region is CASGSGNTGELFF. CDR3 DNA: TGTGCCAGCGGGTCAGGGAACACCGGGGAGCTGTTTTTT. The rearrangement links TRBV13 to TRBJ2-2; D is unresolved. Between the trimmed V and J ends, which lost 8 bases and 1 base, there was a span of 8 bases. Per germline, CDR1 PRHDT and CDR2 FYEKMQ (reference sequence). The CDR3 is 13 amino acids. The full variable domain, rest sourced from reference TRBV13 and TRBJ2-2, is AAGVIQSPRHLIKEKRETATLKCYPIPRHDTVYWYQQGPGQDPQFLISFYEKMQSDKGSIPDRFSAQQFSDYHSELNMSSLELGDSALYFCASGSGNTGELFFGEGSRLTVL.

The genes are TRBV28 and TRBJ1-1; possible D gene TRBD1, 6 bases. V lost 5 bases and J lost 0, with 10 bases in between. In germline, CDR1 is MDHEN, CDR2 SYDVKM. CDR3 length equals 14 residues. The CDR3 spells CASSETGMNTEAFF. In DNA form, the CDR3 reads TGTGCCAGCAGTGAAACAGGGATGAACACTGAAGCTTTCTTT.

The CDR3 coding sequence is TGTGCCAGCAGCGTTGGAACAAGGACAGAGAACACTGAAGCTTTCTTT. As protein: CASSVGTRTENTEAFF. This chain joins TRBV9 and TRBJ1-1, with D possibly TRBD1 on 6 matching bases. The germline V gene encodes CDR1 SGDLS and CDR2 YYNGEE. V gave up 2 bases and J gave up 1 base, with 15 bases separating them. This CDR3 has 16 residues.

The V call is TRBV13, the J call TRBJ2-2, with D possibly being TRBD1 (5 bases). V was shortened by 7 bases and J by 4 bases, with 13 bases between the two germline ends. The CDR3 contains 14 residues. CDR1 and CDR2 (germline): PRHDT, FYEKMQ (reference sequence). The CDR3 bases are TGTGCCAGCACATCGACAGACGTCACCGGGGAGCTGTTTTTT. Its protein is CASTSTDVTGELFF.

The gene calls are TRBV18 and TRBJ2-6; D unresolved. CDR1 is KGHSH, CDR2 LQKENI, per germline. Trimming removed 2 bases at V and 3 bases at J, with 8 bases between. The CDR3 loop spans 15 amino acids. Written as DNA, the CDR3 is TGTGCCAGCTCACCAGATTCGGGTGGGGCCAACGTCCTGACTTTC. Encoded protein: CASSPDSGGANVLTF.

CDR3: CASSYREFTVEQFF. As DNA, the CDR3 is TGTGCCAGCAGTTACCGGGAGTTCACGGTTGAGCAGTTCTTC. V and J are TRBV6-5 and TRBJ2-1; D is possibly TRBD2 (6 bases). In germline, CDR1 is MNHEY, CDR2 SVGAGI. This CDR3 is built from 14 residues. The germline V and J ends were trimmed by 2 bases and 9 bases, with 14 bases remaining between them.

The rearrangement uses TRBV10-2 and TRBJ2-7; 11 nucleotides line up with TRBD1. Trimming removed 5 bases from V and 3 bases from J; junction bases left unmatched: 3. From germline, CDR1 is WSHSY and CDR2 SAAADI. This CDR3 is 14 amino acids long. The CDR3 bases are TGCGCCAGCAGTCGGACAGGGGGCCTCTACGAGCAGTACTTC. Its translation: CASSRTGGLYEQYF.

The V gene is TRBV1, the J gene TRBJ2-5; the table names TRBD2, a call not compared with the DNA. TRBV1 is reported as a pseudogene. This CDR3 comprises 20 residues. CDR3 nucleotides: TGCACCAGCAGCCAAGAGGGACGCGGGACTAGCGGGGGGACACAAGAGACCCAGTACTTC. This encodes CTSSQEGRGTSGGTQETQYF.

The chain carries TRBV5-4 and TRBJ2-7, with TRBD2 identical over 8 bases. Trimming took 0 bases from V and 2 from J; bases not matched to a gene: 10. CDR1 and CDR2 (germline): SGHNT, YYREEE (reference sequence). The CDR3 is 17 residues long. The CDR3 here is CASSLGQRAGATYEQYF. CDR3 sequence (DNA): TGTGCCAGCAGCTTGGGACAGAGAGCGGGAGCCACCTACGAGCAGTACTTC. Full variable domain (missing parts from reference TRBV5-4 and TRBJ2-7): ETGVTQSPTHLIKTRGQQVTLRCSSQSGHNTVSWYQQALGQGPQFIFQYYREEENGRGNFPPRFSGLQFPNYSSELNVNALELDDSALYLCASSLGQRAGATYEQYFGPGTRLTVT.

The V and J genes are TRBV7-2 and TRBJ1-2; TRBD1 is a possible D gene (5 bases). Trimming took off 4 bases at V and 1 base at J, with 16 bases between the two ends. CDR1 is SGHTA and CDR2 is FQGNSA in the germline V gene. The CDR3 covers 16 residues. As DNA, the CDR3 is TGTGCCAGCAGCTCTCGGGAGACAGAAGTTAACTATGGCTACACCTTC. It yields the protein CASSSRETEVNYGYTF. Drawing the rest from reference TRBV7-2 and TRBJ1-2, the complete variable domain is GAGVSQSPSNKVTEKGKDVELRCDPISGHTALYWYRQSLGQGLEFLIYFQGNSAPDKSGLPSDRFSAERTGGSVSTLTIQRTQQEDSAVYLCASSSRETEVNYGYTFGSGTRLTVV.

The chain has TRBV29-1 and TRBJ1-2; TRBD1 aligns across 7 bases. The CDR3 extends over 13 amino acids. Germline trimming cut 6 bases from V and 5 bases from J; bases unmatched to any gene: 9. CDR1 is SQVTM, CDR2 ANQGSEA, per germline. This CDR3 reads CSVRAAGGYGYTF. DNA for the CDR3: TGCAGCGTCCGGGCAGCAGGGGGGTATGGCTACACCTTC.